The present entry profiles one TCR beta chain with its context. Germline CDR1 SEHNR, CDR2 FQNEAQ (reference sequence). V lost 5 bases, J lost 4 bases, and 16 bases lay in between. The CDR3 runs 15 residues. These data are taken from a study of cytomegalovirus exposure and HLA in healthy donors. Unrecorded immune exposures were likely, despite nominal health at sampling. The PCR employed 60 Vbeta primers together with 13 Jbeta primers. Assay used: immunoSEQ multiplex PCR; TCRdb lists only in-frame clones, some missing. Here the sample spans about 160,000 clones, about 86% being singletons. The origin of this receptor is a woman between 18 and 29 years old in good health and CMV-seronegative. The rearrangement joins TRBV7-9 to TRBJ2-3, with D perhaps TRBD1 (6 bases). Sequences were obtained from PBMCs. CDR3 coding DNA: TGTGCCAGCAGCCCCGAGGGGGTGGCCCCAGATACGCAGTATTTT. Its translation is CASSPEGVAPDTQYF.